The 11 T cell receptor beta chains below all came from one sample that was sequenced in a study of T cells expressing NK-cell markers. From its re-call of the 5' RACE reads, TCRdb lists each CDR3 protein once, without DNA. Recorded for this sample: hundreds of thousands of distinct CDR3 sequences. Input material: blood T cells: a sorted CD56 or NKG2C T cell subset, CD4+ or CD8+ T cells, or bulk PBMC T cells (not recorded which). All receptors come from a woman aged 18 to 75 in good health.

The gene calls are TRBV6-5 and TRBJ2-7. Germline V gene data show CDR1 as MNHEY and CDR2 as SVGAGI. The CDR3 is 15 residues long. This CDR3 reads CASSYSDRGSHEQYF.

The chain combines TRBV28 with TRBJ1-5. The germline V gene has CDR1 MDHEN and CDR2 SYDVKM. This CDR3 is 14 amino acids long. The CDR3 here is CASSSEGARQPQHF. The complete variable domain, with remaining parts taken from reference TRBV28 and TRBJ1-5, reads DVKVTQSSRYLVKRTGEKVFLECVQDMDHENMFWYRQDPGLGLRLIYFSYDVKMKEKGDIPEGYSVSREKKERFSLILESASTNQTSMYLCASSSEGARQPQHFGDGTRLSIL.

The genes are TRBV7-2 and TRBJ1-3; TCRdb reports TRBD1, a call that lacks DNA to check it against. CDR3 length: 13 residues. Germline lookup yields CDR1 SGHTA and CDR2 FQGNSA. This CDR3 reads CASTLTGGNTIYF.

This chain uses TRBV21-1 with TRBJ1-4; TCRdb's D call, TRBD1, is unchecked because there is no DNA. TRBV21-1 is an annotated pseudogene. The CDR3 runs to 13 residues. CDR3 protein: CASTTGVEEKLFF.

The chain uses TRBV24-1 and TRBJ2-3; lacking DNA, the TRBD2 call made by TCRdb goes unchecked. The CDR3 sequence is 16 residues long. Germline V gene sequence: CDR1 KGHDR, CDR2 SFDVKD. CDR3 amino acids: CATSDLGGVETDTQYF.

The gene calls are TRBV11-2 and TRBJ1-1; with no DNA, the TCRdb D assignment of TRBD1 cannot be verified. The germline CDR1 and CDR2 sequences are SGHAT and FQNNGV. The CDR3 contains 14 residues. The CDR3 is CASSHGQLNTEAFF.

The rearrangement links TRBV19 to TRBJ2-2. This CDR3 contains 17 residues. CDR1 is LNHDA and CDR2 is SQIVND in the germline V gene (reference sequence). CDR3 sequence reads: CASSMGFRSANTGELFF.

V and J are TRBV20-1 and TRBJ1-2; TCRdb's assignment of TRBD1 cannot be checked, as there is no DNA. The germline V gene encodes CDR1 DFQATT and CDR2 SNEGSKA (reference sequence). This CDR3 is 14 amino acids long. The CDR3 region is CSARAGTGMHGYTF.

The chain couples TRBV7-2 to TRBJ1-1; TCRdb outputs TRBD1, but without DNA this stays unchecked. The CDR3 extends over 14 amino acids. Germline V gene lookup returns CDR1 SGHTA and CDR2 FQGNSA. CDR3 loop: CASSFLTGATEAFF.

J is TRBJ2-5 and V is TRBV11-1; TCRdb's D call, TRBD1, is unchecked because there is no DNA. The CDR3 covers 18 residues. CDR1 SGHAT and CDR2 FQDESV come from the germline V gene (reference sequence). The CDR3: CASSPRPTGRLFPETQYF.

The chain is built from TRBV5-6 and TRBJ2-5; TCRdb calls TRBD1, which cannot be checked without DNA. CDR3 size: 14 residues. Looked up from germline, CDR1 is SGHDT and CDR2 is YYEEEE. The CDR3 region is CASTLRRDGETQYF.